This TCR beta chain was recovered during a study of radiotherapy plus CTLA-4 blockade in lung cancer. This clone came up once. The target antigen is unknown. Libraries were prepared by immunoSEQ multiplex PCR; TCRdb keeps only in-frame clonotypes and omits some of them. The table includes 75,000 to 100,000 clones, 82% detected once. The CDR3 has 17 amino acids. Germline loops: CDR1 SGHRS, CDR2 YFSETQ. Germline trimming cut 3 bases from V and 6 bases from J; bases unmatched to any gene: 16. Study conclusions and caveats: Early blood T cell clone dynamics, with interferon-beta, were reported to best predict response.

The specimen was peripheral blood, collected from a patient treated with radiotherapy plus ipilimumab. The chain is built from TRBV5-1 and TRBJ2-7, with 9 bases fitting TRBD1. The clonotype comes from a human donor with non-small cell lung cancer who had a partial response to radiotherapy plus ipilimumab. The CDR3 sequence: CASSSRRTGETLSEQYF. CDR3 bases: TGCGCCAGCAGCTCTCGGAGGACAGGGGAGACCCTTTCCGAGCAGTACTTC.